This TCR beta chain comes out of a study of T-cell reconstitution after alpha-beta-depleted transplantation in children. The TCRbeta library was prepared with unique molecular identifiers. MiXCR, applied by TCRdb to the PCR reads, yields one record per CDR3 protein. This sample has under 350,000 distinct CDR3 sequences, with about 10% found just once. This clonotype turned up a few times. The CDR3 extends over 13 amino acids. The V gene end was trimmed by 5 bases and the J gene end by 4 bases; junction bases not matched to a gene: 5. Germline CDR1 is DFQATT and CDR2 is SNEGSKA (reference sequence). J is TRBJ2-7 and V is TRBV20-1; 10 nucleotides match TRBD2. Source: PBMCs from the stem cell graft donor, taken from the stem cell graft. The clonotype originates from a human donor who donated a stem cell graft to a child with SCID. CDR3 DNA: TGCAGTGCTGCGCTTAGCGGGGGGTACGAGCAGTACTTC. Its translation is CSAALSGGYEQYF.